This T cell receptor beta chain is drawn from a study of blood T cell repertoires in COVID-19. Overall study: From the United States, Italy and Spain came samples of acute and convalescent COVID-19.

The study drew participants aged about 18 to 90 years from roughly 25 US areas. Donors were grouped by their self-reported clinical history. Either two negative PCRs, clearance, or symptom resolution qualified Cohort 3 donors as recovered. TCRdb's copy holds only in-frame clones and misses some; the assay was immunoSEQ multiplex PCR. This sample has roughly 400,000 clones, with just under 90% found just once. V was shortened by 1 base and J by 10 bases, with 14 bases between the two germline ends. CDR3 length: 15 residues. Germline loops: CDR1 SGHTA, CDR2 FQGNSA. The specimen sequenced was PBMCs or T cells enriched from blood (not recorded which). The clonotype comes from a woman aged 25 to 39 who had recovered from COVID-19. This chain connects TRBV7-2 to TRBJ1-6, with D possibly matching TRBD1 (5 bases). The CDR3 is CASSLERQGRSPLHF. As DNA, the CDR3 is TGTGCCAGCAGCTTAGAGAGGCAGGGCCGCTCACCCCTCCACTTT.